These 27 T cell receptor beta chains share one sample of origin, sequenced in a study of identifying expanded T cells in peripheral blood. The table came from immunoSEQ multiplex PCR; TCRdb's copy has only in-frame clones and leaves some out. Here the sample spans about 100,000 clones, 87% being singletons. Source material: blood. These receptors all stem from a person aged 18 to 70 in good health.

The genes are TRBV5-5 and TRBJ2-7; 7 nucleotides line up with TRBD1. Trimming took 4 bases from V and 4 from J; bases not matched to a gene: 8. The germline V gene encodes CDR1 SGHKS and CDR2 YYEKEE (reference sequence). The CDR3 runs to 14 residues. The CDR3 is CASSGTVAFYEQYF. CDR3 nucleotides: TGTGCCAGCAGCGGGACAGTGGCGTTTTACGAGCAGTACTTC. The full variable domain, with the rest looked up from reference TRBV5-5 and TRBJ2-7, is DAGVTQSPTHLIKTRGQQVTLRCSPISGHKSVSWYQQVLGQGPQFIFQYYEKEERGRGNFPDRFSARQFPNYSSELNVNALLLGDSALYLCASSGTVAFYEQYFGPGTRLTVT.

This clone has a single count. The CDR3 DNA sequence: TGTGCCAGCAGCCTTCACTTAACAGGGGCGGGTACCGGGGAGCTGTTTTTT. Its translation is CASSLHLTGAGTGELFF. The chain is built from TRBV7-6 and TRBJ2-2; 7 positions match TRBD1. V was clipped by 5 bases and J by 5 bases; unmatched bases: 14. The CDR3 length is 17 residues. Germline CDR1 reads SGHVS; CDR2 reads FNYEAQ. Full variable domain (outside the CDR3, taken from reference TRBV7-6 and TRBJ2-2): GAGVSQSPRYKVTKRGQDVALRCDPISGHVSLYWYRQALGQGPEFLTYFNYEAQQDKSGLPNDRFSAERPEGSISTLTIQRTEQRDSAMYRCASSLHLTGAGTGELFFGEGSRLTVL.

This clone was seen only once. This rearrangement joins TRBV28 to TRBJ1-4, with D unresolved. CDR3 size: 13 residues. Trimming took off 8 bases at V and 0 bases at J, with 7 bases between the two ends. Germline loops: CDR1 MDHEN, CDR2 SYDVKM. CDR3 DNA: TGTGCCAGCCTCAGTGCAACTAATGAAAAACTGTTTTTT. This gives the protein CASLSATNEKLFF.

This chain uses TRBV29-1 with TRBJ2-1; the D gene could be TRBD1 or TRBD2 (5 bases each). The CDR3 loop spans 13 amino acids. Germline loops: CDR1 SQVTM, CDR2 ANQGSEA. V was trimmed by 3 bases and J by 6 bases, leaving 12 bases between them. This CDR3 reads CSVERGLLNEQFF. CDR3 coding DNA: TGCAGCGTTGAGAGGGGTCTCCTCAATGAGCAGTTCTTC.

This clone is a singleton in its sample. The genes are TRBV6-6 and TRBJ1-3; D is unresolved. CDR1 MNHNY and CDR2 SVGAGI come from the germline V gene (reference sequence). The CDR3 is made up of 14 amino acids. Trimming cost V 10 bases and J 0 bases, with 13 bases left between them. This chain's CDR3 is CATRDGLSGNTIYF. CDR3 DNA sequence: TGTGCCACGAGAGACGGACTCTCTGGAAACACCATATATTTT.

The CDR3: CASSFWIKWAPGLYGYTF. Written as DNA, the CDR3 is TGTGCCAGCAGCTTCTGGATAAAGTGGGCCCCCGGTCTTTATGGCTACACCTTC. This rearrangement joins TRBV7-2 to TRBJ1-2; D uncertain. The CDR3 runs 18 residues. The germline CDR1 and CDR2 sequences are SGHTA and FQGNSA. The V and J ends lost 3 bases and 5 bases respectively, with 25 bases between them.

The rearrangement links TRBV13 to TRBJ2-3; 7 positions match TRBD1. The CDR3 is made up of 14 amino acids. Germline trimming cut 5 bases from V and 6 bases from J; bases unmatched to any gene: 8. In germline, CDR1 is PRHDT, CDR2 FYEKMQ (reference sequence). CDR3 sequence: CASSLDRVADTQYF. CDR3 sequence (DNA): TGTGCCAGCAGCCTCGACAGGGTGGCCGATACGCAGTATTTT.

The genes are TRBV5-1 and TRBJ1-1; D uncertain. Trimming shortened V by 3 bases and J by 0 bases, and 9 bases separated the two germline ends. There are 14 residues in the CDR3. The germline CDR1 and CDR2 sequences are SGHRS and YFSETQ. Here the CDR3 reads CASSYSDLNTEAFF. As DNA, the CDR3 is TGCGCCAGCAGCTACAGCGACCTGAACACTGAAGCTTTCTTT. Looking up the rest from reference TRBV5-1 and TRBJ1-1 gives the full variable domain: KAGVTQTPRYLIKTRGQQVTLSCSPISGHRSVSWYQQTPGQGLQFLFEYFSETQRNKGNFPGRFSGRQFSNSRSEMNVSTLELGDSALYLCASSYSDLNTEAFFGQGTRLTVV.

The chain uses TRBV4-2 and TRBJ2-3, with D possibly being TRBD1 or TRBD2 (7 bases each). The CDR3 has 18 amino acids. V lost 0 bases, J lost 5 bases, and 21 bases lay in between. Germline V CDR1 and CDR2: LGHNA, YNFKEQ. CDR3 sequence reads: CASSQDGSSGYRGDTQYF. The CDR3 region has the DNA TGTGCCAGCAGCCAAGACGGCAGTAGCGGGTACAGGGGAGATACGCAGTATTTT.

The rearrangement joins TRBV4-2 to TRBJ2-7; D is undetermined. Germline loops: CDR1 LGHNA, CDR2 YNFKEQ. The CDR3 consists of 13 residues. V gave up 0 bases and J gave up 2 bases, with 5 bases separating them. CDR3 region: CASSQERAYEQYF. The CDR3, as DNA: TGTGCCAGCAGCCAAGAAAGGGCCTACGAGCAGTACTTC.

The rearrangement links TRBV19 to TRBJ2-7; 7 nucleotides match TRBD1. The CDR3 contains 14 residues. Trimming at V came to 5 bases and at J to 3 bases, leaving 7 bases not matched to a gene. Per germline, CDR1 LNHDA and CDR2 SQIVND (reference sequence). The CDR3: CASSPRTGHYEQYF. CDR3 DNA: TGTGCCAGTAGTCCGAGGACAGGACACTACGAGCAGTACTTC.

This chain uses TRBV5-8 with TRBJ1-6; 12 bases are a match to TRBD1. The germline gives CDR1 SGHTS, CDR2 YDEGEE. With V trimmed by 5 bases and J by 9 bases, 9 bases remained unmatched. The CDR3 runs 16 residues. CDR3 in DNA: TGTGCCAGCAGATTCCGGGACAGGGGGCTTAGTTCACCCCTCCACTTT. Its translation: CASRFRDRGLSSPLHF. The full variable domain, its missing parts supplied by reference TRBV5-8 and TRBJ1-6, is EAGVTQSPTHLIKTRGQQATLRCSPISGHTSVYWYQQALGLGLQFLLWYDEGEERNRGNFPPRFSGRQFPNYSSELNVNALELEDSALYLCASRFRDRGLSSPLHFGNGTRLTVT.

This clone has only one observation. The chain recombines TRBV27 with TRBJ2-3, with 7 bases aligning to TRBD1. Germline CDR1 reads MNHEY; CDR2 reads SMNVEV (reference sequence). The junction had 0 bases not matched to a gene; V was cut back by 2 bases and J by 1 base. The CDR3 extends over 14 amino acids. The CDR3 loop reads CASSLGQGTDTQYF. The CDR3 nucleotides read TGTGCCAGCAGTTTAGGACAGGGCACAGATACGCAGTATTTT.

This chain links TRBV6-5 with TRBJ2-5; the D call may be TRBD1 or TRBD2 (5 bases each). The V end lost 3 bases, the J end lost 0 bases, and 11 bases lay between the germline ends. Per germline, CDR1 MNHEY and CDR2 SVGAGI. CDR3 length equals 15 residues. CDR3 bases: TGTGCCAGCAGTTATGGGGGTTCCGACCAAGAGACCCAGTACTTC. It is translated as CASSYGGSDQETQYF.

V usage is TRBV5-4 and J usage is TRBJ2-2; D is ambiguous. Trimming pared 0 bases from V and 6 bases from J, leaving 3 bases between. Per germline, CDR1 SGHNT and CDR2 YYREEE (reference sequence). The CDR3 loop spans 12 amino acids. CDR3 coding DNA: TGTGCCAGCAGCTTGGGGGCCGGGGAGCTGTTTTTT. Its protein is CASSLGAGELFF.

This chain joins TRBV6-6 and TRBJ1-2, with D unresolved. Germline lookup yields CDR1 MNHNY and CDR2 SVGAGI (reference sequence). The CDR3 length is 15 residues. Trimming pared 2 bases from V and 5 bases from J, leaving 15 bases between. The CDR3 protein is CASSYNWASLYGYTF. The DNA for the CDR3 is TGTGCCAGCAGTTACAATTGGGCGTCTTTATATGGCTACACCTTC.

This chain joins TRBV4-3 and TRBJ2-7, with TRBD1 identical over 8 bases. The V gene end was trimmed by 1 base and the J gene end by 4 bases; junction bases not matched to a gene: 6. In germline, CDR1 is LGHNA, CDR2 YSLEER. The CDR3 contains 15 residues. CDR3 DNA: TGCGCCAGCAGCCAAGGGGCAGGGGGCGCGTACGAGCAGTACTTC. It encodes CASSQGAGGAYEQYF.

This clone appeared a few times. This chain uses TRBV4-1 with TRBJ2-5; 8 bases agree with TRBD2. V lost 4 bases, J lost 2 bases, and 9 bases stayed unmatched. Germline V CDR1 and CDR2: MGHRA, YSYEKL. The CDR3 has 16 amino acids. CDR3 coding DNA: TGCGCCAGCAGCCCACCCGGGGGACTAGAACAAGAGACCCAGTACTTC. This sequence encodes CASSPPGGLEQETQYF.

The genes are TRBV11-1 and TRBJ1-1, with no clear D. The CDR3 has 12 residues. Germline CDR1 is SGHAT and CDR2 is FQDESV (reference sequence). Between the trimmed V and J ends, which lost 0 bases and 9 bases, there was a span of 8 bases. The CDR3, as DNA: TGTGCCAGCAGCTTAGCAGGCCCTCAAGCTTTCTTT. It yields the protein CASSLAGPQAFF.

The J gene is TRBJ2-3, the V gene TRBV4-1, with D perhaps assigned TRBD1 or TRBD2 (5 bases each). Germline V gene sequence: CDR1 MGHRA, CDR2 YSYEKL. This CDR3 spans 18 amino acids. Trimming pared 1 base from V and 4 bases from J, leaving 21 bases between. CDR3 sequence reads: CASSQAMRGSPLADTQYF. The CDR3, as DNA: TGCGCCAGCAGCCAAGCGATGAGGGGAAGTCCCCTGGCAGATACGCAGTATTTT.

The J gene is TRBJ2-1, the V gene TRBV25-1; possible D gene TRBD1, 5 bases. CDR3 length: 13 amino acids. V was trimmed by 6 bases and J by 6 bases, leaving 12 bases between them. Germline V lookup: CDR1 MGHDK, CDR2 SYGVNS. CDR3 loop: CASRGPASNEQFF. The CDR3 DNA reads as TGTGCCAGCAGGGGGCCTGCCAGCAATGAGCAGTTCTTC. Supplemented by reference TRBV25-1 and TRBJ2-1, the full variable domain reads EADIYQTPRYLVIGTGKKITLECSQTMGHDKMYWYQQDPGMELHLIHYSYGVNSTEKGDLSSESTVSRIRTEHFPLTLESARPSHTSQYLCASRGPASNEQFFGPGTRLTVL.

V gene TRBV10-3 combines with J gene TRBJ2-7; 8 nucleotides line up with TRBD1. Germline CDR1 reads ENHRY; CDR2 reads SYGVKD. Trimming removed 6 bases from V and 3 bases from J; junction bases left unmatched: 4. The CDR3 contains 13 residues. The CDR3 bases are TGTGCCATCAGGACAGGGGACCGCTACGAGCAGTACTTC. Protein: CAIRTGDRYEQYF.

V and J are TRBV25-1 and TRBJ1-1; D is ambiguous. Trimming removed 3 bases from V and 1 base from J, with 6 bases in between. Germline V gives CDR1 MGHDK, CDR2 SYGVNS. The CDR3 sequence is 13 residues long. In DNA form, the CDR3 reads TGTGCCAGCAGTGACCGGTCGAACACTGAAGCTTTCTTT. Translation gives CASSDRSNTEAFF.

This clone has only one observation. The J gene is TRBJ2-3, the V gene TRBV10-3; weak D call: TRBD1 (5 bases). The CDR3 has 12 residues. CDR1 is ENHRY, CDR2 SYGVKD, per germline. Trimming removed 10 bases from V and 0 bases from J, with 8 bases in between. The CDR3 reads CATQGSTDTQYF. CDR3 DNA: TGTGCCACGCAGGGAAGCACAGATACGCAGTATTTT.

J is TRBJ1-1 and V is TRBV7-2; D perhaps matches TRBD1 (5 bases). CDR3 size: 15 residues. The germline CDR1 and CDR2 sequences are SGHTA and FQGNSA. The V end was cut by 5 bases, the J end by 4 bases, with 17 bases between. CDR3 sequence (DNA): TGTGCCAGCAGCCCATTTTGGGGCGGGAGCACTGAAGCTTTCTTT. Translated, it gives CASSPFWGGSTEAFF.

V and J are TRBV7-2 and TRBJ2-7; 10 bases agree with TRBD2. CDR1 and CDR2 (germline): SGHTA, FQGNSA. Losses at the gene ends were 6 bases for V and 2 bases for J; bases not matched to a gene: 10. CDR3 size: 16 residues. The CDR3 nucleotides read TGTGCCAGCAGGTCTAATAGCGGGGGGTCAACCTACGAGCAGTACTTC. Protein: CASRSNSGGSTYEQYF.

This chain joins TRBV10-3 and TRBJ1-1, with TRBD1 as a possible D gene (5 bases). Germline loops: CDR1 ENHRY, CDR2 SYGVKD. CDR3 size: 13 residues. Trimming shortened V by 2 bases and J by 1 base, and 5 bases separated the two germline ends. The chain's CDR3 is CAISEQGNTEAFF. The CDR3 DNA follows: TGTGCCATCAGTGAGCAGGGGAACACTGAAGCTTTCTTT.